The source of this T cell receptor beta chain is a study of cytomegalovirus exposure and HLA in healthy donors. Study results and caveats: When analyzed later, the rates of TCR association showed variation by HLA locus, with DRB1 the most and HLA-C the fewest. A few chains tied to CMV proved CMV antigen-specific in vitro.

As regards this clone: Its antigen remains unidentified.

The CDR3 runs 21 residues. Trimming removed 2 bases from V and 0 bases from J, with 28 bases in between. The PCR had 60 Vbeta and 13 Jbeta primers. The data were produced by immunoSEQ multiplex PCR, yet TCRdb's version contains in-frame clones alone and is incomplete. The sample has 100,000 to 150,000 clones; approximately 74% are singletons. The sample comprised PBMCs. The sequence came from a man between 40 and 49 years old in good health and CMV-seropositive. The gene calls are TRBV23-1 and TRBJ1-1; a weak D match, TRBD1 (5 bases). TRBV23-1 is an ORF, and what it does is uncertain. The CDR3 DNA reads TGCGCCAGCAGTCAACCCCACGCCCGAGACAGTCTAAAAACAATGAACACTGAAGCTTTCTTT. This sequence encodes CASSQPHARDSLKTMNTEAFF.